Shown below are 28 T cell receptor beta chains from a single sample sequenced in a study of shared clonotypes between healthy human individuals. Using immunoSEQ multiplex PCR, the repertoire was profiled, and TCRdb retains in-frame clones only, with some absent. The data contain some 87,000 clones, 68% of them seen just once; the ten biggest clones take up around half. The sequencing input was memory CD8+ T cells sorted from blood. Subset meaning: CD45RO+ cells pooled with CCR7-negative TemRA cells. These receptor sequences come from a man aged 25 to 45 in good health.

The rearrangement uses TRBV11-2 and TRBJ2-1; 9 bases are a match to TRBD2. From germline, CDR1 is SGHAT and CDR2 FQNNGV. The CDR3 loop spans 15 amino acids. V shed 0 bases and J 9 bases; nucleotides not matched to a gene: 6. CDR3 sequence (DNA): TGTGCCAGCAGCTTAGAATTAGCGGGAGAGGGTGAGCAGTTCTTC. It encodes CASSLELAGEGEQFF.

The V gene is TRBV27, the J gene TRBJ2-1; maybe TRBD2 (5 bases). The germline gives CDR1 MNHEY, CDR2 SMNVEV (reference sequence). Deletions cut 5 bases from V and 5 bases from J, with 10 bases between. This CDR3 has 13 residues. The CDR3 nucleotides are TGTGCCAGCAGTCCCTCGAGGGACAATGAGCAGTTCTTC. Its protein product is CASSPSRDNEQFF.

In its sample, this clone was seen a few times. The gene calls are TRBV21-1 and TRBJ2-3; the table names TRBD2, a call not compared with the DNA. TRBV21-1 is noted as a pseudogene. The CDR3 runs to 21 residues. The CDR3 sequence: CASSRMGVTGLAGEFPDTQYF. In DNA form, the CDR3 reads TGTGCCAGCAGCAGGATGGGTGTAACGGGACTAGCGGGAGAGTTCCCAGATACGCAGTATTTT.

The rearrangement joins TRBV19 to TRBJ2-1; 11 bases match TRBD1. Per germline, CDR1 LNHDA and CDR2 SQIVND (reference sequence). V lost 4 bases and J lost 8; bases outside the gene matches: 7. This CDR3 has 15 residues. The CDR3 sequence: CASSTPGQGVDEQFF. The CDR3 DNA reads TGTGCCAGTAGTACACCGGGACAGGGGGTCGATGAGCAGTTCTTC.

The chain uses TRBV11-2 and TRBJ2-3; unclear D gene. Germline values: CDR1 SGHAT, CDR2 FQNNGV. The V end was cut by 5 bases, the J end by 2 bases, with 11 bases between. The CDR3 totals 14 residues. The CDR3 DNA reads TGTGCCAGCAGCCTACAGAGTCACACAGATACGCAGTATTTT. Translating gives CASSLQSHTDTQYF.

V and J are TRBV7-2 and TRBJ1-4; D unclear. Trimming left V 3 bases short and J 4 bases short, with 12 bases between. CDR1 is SGHTA and CDR2 is FQGNSA in the germline V gene. This CDR3 region has 15 residues. CDR3 sequence: CASSFVDGNNEKLFF. The CDR3 region has the DNA TGTGCCAGCAGCTTTGTCGACGGGAATAATGAAAAACTGTTTTTT.

The rearrangement links TRBV29-1 to TRBJ2-1, with D hard to call. The CDR3 is 15 residues long. CDR1 SQVTM and CDR2 ANQGSEA come from the germline V gene. The ends were cut back, 1 base at V and 6 bases at J, with 16 bases in the middle. CDR3 region: CSVEVGRAGSNEQFF. The CDR3 DNA is TGCAGCGTTGAAGTAGGAAGGGCCGGCAGCAATGAGCAGTTCTTC.

The rearrangement uses TRBV11-2 and TRBJ1-1, with no clear D. Germline CDR1 and CDR2: SGHAT and FQNNGV. Between the trimmed V and J ends, which lost 1 base and 6 bases, there was a span of 18 bases. The CDR3 extends over 16 amino acids. The CDR3 bases are TGTGCCAGCAGCTTAGGGGTGCAGGTCACCGTTCCTGAAGCTTTCTTT. It is translated as CASSLGVQVTVPEAFF.

CDR3 protein: CASSKDREATEAFF. CDR3 in DNA: TGTGCCAGCAGTAAGGACAGGGAGGCCACTGAAGCTTTCTTT. The V and J genes are TRBV2 and TRBJ1-1; 8 bases fit TRBD1. The trim removed 5 bases at V and 4 bases at J, leaving 6 bases unmatched. Germline CDR1 is SNHLY and CDR2 is FYNNEI. The CDR3 runs to 14 residues.

The rearrangement uses TRBV5-6 and TRBJ1-1, with a tentative D call TRBD1 (6 bases). The CDR3 covers 14 residues. The germline V and J ends were trimmed by 2 bases and 4 bases, with 12 bases remaining between them. Germline values: CDR1 SGHDT, CDR2 YYEEEE. CDR3: CASSFGGAGTEAFF. For the CDR3, the DNA is TGTGCCAGCAGCTTCGGGGGCGCGGGCACTGAAGCTTTCTTT.

About this clone: This sequence may be a read error, since a much larger clone differs from it by one base. The same CDR3 is also encoded by other DNA sequences in this sample. The CDR3 nucleotides are TGTGCCAGCAGCTTCGCGGGAGGTAACGAGCAGTACTTC. This codes for CASSFAGGNEQYF. This chain joins TRBV7-9 and TRBJ2-7, with TRBD2 matching over 8 bases. The V gene end was trimmed by 3 bases and the J gene end by 5 bases; junction bases not matched to a gene: 3. The CDR3 is 13 amino acids. Germline CDR1 SEHNR, CDR2 FQNEAQ (reference sequence).

The V and J genes are TRBV6-5 and TRBJ2-1; weak D call: TRBD2 (6 bases). Trimming shortened V by 6 bases and J by 4 bases, and 16 bases separated the two germline ends. CDR1 is MNHEY, CDR2 SVGAGI, per germline. CDR3 length equals 15 residues. CDR3: CASRLSGSGYNEQFF. In DNA, the CDR3 is TGTGCCAGCAGATTAAGCGGGTCGGGGTACAATGAGCAGTTCTTC.

J is TRBJ2-3 and V is TRBV7-9; 7 positions match TRBD2. Germline V gene sequence: CDR1 SEHNR, CDR2 FQNEAQ (reference sequence). Germline trimming cut 4 bases from V and 3 bases from J; bases unmatched to any gene: 7. CDR3 length: 15 amino acids. CDR3 sequence (DNA): TGTGCCAGCAGCTGGGTCACGGGAGGAACAGATACGCAGTATTTT. Translated: CASSWVTGGTDTQYF.

V is TRBV6-5 and J is TRBJ2-3; the D is unclear. Germline loops: CDR1 MNHEY, CDR2 SVGAGI. V gave up 6 bases and J gave up 6 bases, with 19 bases separating them. CDR3 length: 15 residues. In nucleotides, the CDR3 is TGTGCCAGCAGGAGCCTGGAATTGTCCGCGGATACGCAGTATTTT. Its protein is CASRSLELSADTQYF.

The gene calls are TRBV4-3 and TRBJ2-7, with 7 bases aligning to TRBD2. Germline V gene data show CDR1 as LGHNA and CDR2 as YSLEER. V gave up 1 base and J gave up 4 bases; unmatched junction bases: 10. The CDR3 runs to 16 residues. This chain's CDR3 is CASSQVWEGPFYEQYF. CDR3 bases: TGCGCCAGCAGCCAAGTGTGGGAGGGCCCCTTTTACGAGCAGTACTTC.

The rearrangement uses TRBV19 and TRBJ1-1, with D perhaps TRBD1 (6 bases). Looked up from germline, CDR1 is LNHDA and CDR2 is SQIVND (reference sequence). CDR3 length: 14 amino acids. V shed 4 bases and J shed 1 base, with 10 bases lying between them. The CDR3 loop reads CASSRPGQNTEAFF. In nucleotides, the CDR3 is TGTGCCAGTAGTAGGCCGGGACAGAACACTGAAGCTTTCTTT. Drawing the rest from reference TRBV19 and TRBJ1-1, the complete variable domain is DGGITQSPKYLFRKEGQNVTLSCEQNLNHDAMYWYRQDPGQGLRLIYYSQIVNDFQKGDIAEGYSVSREKKESFPLTVTSAQKNPTAFYLCASSRPGQNTEAFFGQGTRLTVV.

V is TRBV7-3 and J is TRBJ2-1, with D tentatively TRBD1 (6 bases). CDR1 is SGHTA, CDR2 FQGTGA, per germline. Trimming cost V 5 bases and J 7 bases, with 9 bases left between them. The CDR3 runs to 12 residues. CDR3 DNA: TGTGCCAGCAGCCTGGACAGTAATGAGCAGTTCTTC. It encodes CASSLDSNEQFF.

This chain joins TRBV6-6 and TRBJ2-7; no reliable D call. V lost 6 bases and J lost 0, with 6 bases in between. CDR3 size: 12 residues. In germline, CDR1 is MNHNY, CDR2 SVGAGI (reference sequence). CDR3 region: CASSVDSYEQYF. For the CDR3, the DNA is TGTGCCAGCAGCGTGGACTCCTACGAGCAGTACTTC.

The rearrangement uses TRBV10-3 and TRBJ1-1; D gene ambiguous. V dropped 3 bases and J dropped 0 bases, with 11 bases sitting between them. The CDR3 loop spans 15 amino acids. Germline CDR1 is ENHRY and CDR2 is SYGVKD. The CDR3 sequence is CAISDWKSLNTEAFF. CDR3 nucleotide sequence: TGTGCCATCAGTGATTGGAAAAGCTTGAACACTGAAGCTTTCTTT.

The J gene is TRBJ2-7, the V gene TRBV7-9; 7 nucleotides line up with TRBD1. CDR1 is SEHNR and CDR2 is FQNEAQ in the germline V gene (reference sequence). Losses at the gene ends were 5 bases for V and 4 bases for J; bases not matched to a gene: 8. The CDR3 runs to 14 residues. The CDR3 is CASSGRDSVYEQYF. DNA of the CDR3: TGTGCCAGCAGCGGTCGGGACAGCGTATACGAGCAGTACTTC.

This clone has only a few counts. This rearrangement joins TRBV19 to TRBJ1-2; D unclear. The CDR3 runs 13 residues. Between the trimmed V and J ends, which lost 5 bases and 4 bases, there was a span of 11 bases. Germline values: CDR1 LNHDA, CDR2 SQIVND (reference sequence). DNA of the CDR3: TGTGCCAGTAGTCCCCTACCAAGCTATGGCTACACCTTC. Residues: CASSPLPSYGYTF. Combining the CDR3 with reference TRBV19 and TRBJ1-2 gives the whole variable domain DGGITQSPKYLFRKEGQNVTLSCEQNLNHDAMYWYRQDPGQGLRLIYYSQIVNDFQKGDIAEGYSVSREKKESFPLTVTSAQKNPTAFYLCASSPLPSYGYTFGSGTRLTVV.

The V call is TRBV5-6, the J call TRBJ2-3, with D uncertain. From germline, CDR1 is SGHDT and CDR2 YYEEEE. Trimming took 0 bases from V and 5 from J, leaving 13 bases between them. The CDR3 consists of 15 residues. The CDR3, as DNA: TGTGCCAGCAGCTTGGGGCAGGCGCTCGGAGATACGCAGTATTTT. Amino acid sequence: CASSLGQALGDTQYF.

This chain uses TRBV7-2 with TRBJ2-7; perhaps TRBD2 as D (6 bases). The V end was cut by 3 bases, the J end by 0 bases, with 15 bases between. CDR1 is SGHTA, CDR2 FQGNSA, per germline. This CDR3 spans 16 amino acids. Here the CDR3 DNA reads TGTGCCAGCAGCTTTATCTTCGGGGGTAGCTCCTACGAGCAGTACTTC. Protein: CASSFIFGGSSYEQYF.

This sequence joins TRBV2 and TRBJ2-4; D might be TRBD1 or TRBD2, each matching 5 bases. The CDR3 is 14 residues long. Germline CDR1 reads SNHLY; CDR2 reads FYNNEI. The V end was cut by 5 bases, the J end by 8 bases, with 16 bases between. CDR3 nucleotide sequence: TGTGCCAGCAGTTGGCAGCCCGGGGCGGACATTCAGTACTTC. This encodes CASSWQPGADIQYF.

Ten or more counts support this clone. Other DNA sequences in the same sample also yield this CDR3. This chain uses TRBV9 with TRBJ2-1; 7 nucleotides align to TRBD2. The V and J ends lost 3 bases and 4 bases, in that order; junction bases with no gene match: 4. The CDR3 spans 14 residues. Germline V gives CDR1 SGDLS, CDR2 YYNGEE. CDR3 in DNA: TGTGCCAGCAGCGGGTCGGGAGGTTACAATGAGCAGTTCTTC. It specifies CASSGSGGYNEQFF.

J is TRBJ2-7 and V is TRBV11-2, with 9 bases fitting TRBD1. After removal of 5 bases from V and 0 bases from J, the junction contained 14 bases not matched to a gene. Germline V lookup: CDR1 SGHAT, CDR2 FQNNGV. The CDR3 sequence is 18 residues long. The CDR3 DNA sequence: TGTGCCAGCAGCCGCTGGAGGGCACGGGACAGGGCCTCCTACGAGCAGTACTTC. It yields the protein CASSRWRARDRASYEQYF.

This rearrangement joins TRBV11-2 to TRBJ2-4, with TRBD1 matching over 7 bases. The germline V gene encodes CDR1 SGHAT and CDR2 FQNNGV. The CDR3 has 18 residues. Losses at the gene ends were 5 bases for V and 6 bases for J; bases not matched to a gene: 19. CDR3 DNA sequence: TGTGCCAGCAGCCCTCGGGGACAGACAAACAAAAAAGGAAACATTCAGTACTTC. Its translation is CASSPRGQTNKKGNIQYF.

In its sample, this clone was seen a few times. The identical CDR3 is also encoded by other nucleotide sequences in the sample. The J gene is TRBJ1-1, the V gene TRBV4-2; D is ambiguous. The CDR3 loop spans 13 amino acids. Germline loops: CDR1 LGHNA, CDR2 YNFKEQ. Trimming removed 4 bases from V and 1 base from J, with 7 bases in between. The CDR3 loop reads CASSLDGNTEAFF. The CDR3 DNA is TGTGCCAGCAGCCTAGACGGGAACACTGAAGCTTTCTTT.